Presented here are 28 T cell receptor beta chains from one specimen sequenced in a study of T cells and Merkel cell carcinoma outcomes. Using immunoSEQ multiplex PCR, the repertoire was profiled, and TCRdb retains in-frame clones only, with some absent. The sample holds around 16,000 clones, roughly 81% seen once. The sequencing input was tumor tissue from Merkel cell carcinoma. These receptor sequences come from a human donor with Merkel cell carcinoma.

The chain links TRBV18 to TRBJ2-5; no clear D. V dropped 4 bases and J dropped 1 base, with 10 bases sitting between them. The germline CDR1 and CDR2 sequences are KGHSH and LQKENI. This CDR3 contains 14 residues. The CDR3: CASSLPNLQETQYF. DNA for the CDR3: TGTGCCAGCTCACTCCCCAACCTCCAAGAGACCCAGTACTTC. Combining the CDR3 with reference TRBV18 and TRBJ2-5 gives the whole variable domain NAGVMQNPRHLVRRRGQEARLRCSPMKGHSHVYWYRQLPEEGLKFMVYLQKENIIDESGMPKERFSAEFPKEGPSILRIQQVVRGDSAAYFCASSLPNLQETQYFGPGTRLLVL.

The chain employs TRBV28 and TRBJ2-7, with D hard to call. Germline lookup yields CDR1 MDHEN and CDR2 SYDVKM. Trimming stripped 6 bases from V and 0 bases from J, with 15 bases between. The CDR3 is 15 amino acids. The CDR3 loop is CASRAITYRSYEQYF. CDR3 DNA: TGTGCCAGCAGAGCAATCACATACCGCTCCTACGAGCAGTACTTC.

The gene calls are TRBV9 and TRBJ2-1, with 9 positions matching TRBD2. The CDR3 sequence is 16 residues long. Germline V gives CDR1 SGDLS, CDR2 YYNGEE. J gave up 7 bases and V 0 bases, and 8 bases lay outside the gene matches. CDR3 DNA: TGTGCCAGCAGCGTAGATTTAGCGGGAGCGGGAAATGAGCAGTTCTTC. Translating gives CASSVDLAGAGNEQFF.

This rearrangement joins TRBV10-3 to TRBJ1-4; unclear D gene. The germline V gene encodes CDR1 ENHRY and CDR2 SYGVKD. The CDR3 has 13 residues. V was pared by 0 bases and J by 4 bases, with 3 bases between. The CDR3 coding sequence is TGTGCCATCAGTGAGTCCGTTAATGAAAAACTGTTTTTT. It codes for CAISESVNEKLFF.

The J gene is TRBJ1-1, the V gene TRBV19; D remains ambiguous. The CDR3 loop spans 14 amino acids. Germline V gene lookup returns CDR1 LNHDA and CDR2 SQIVND (reference sequence). V gave up 3 bases and J gave up 6 bases, with 14 bases separating them. CDR3 protein: CASSIPSSLAEAFF. The CDR3 nucleotides are TGTGCCAGTAGTATTCCGAGTTCGCTCGCTGAAGCTTTCTTT.

V and J are TRBV28 and TRBJ2-5; the D is unclear. Per germline, CDR1 MDHEN and CDR2 SYDVKM. The CDR3 is 13 amino acids. Trimming left V 6 bases short and J 5 bases short, with 13 bases between. The CDR3 DNA sequence: TGTGCCAGCAGCCCGCTCTTGGAGGAGACCCAGTACTTC. The encoded protein is CASSPLLEETQYF.

The genes are TRBV4-2 and TRBJ2-2; 8 bases match TRBD2. Losses at the gene ends were 6 bases for V and 1 base for J; bases not matched to a gene: 4. Germline lookup yields CDR1 LGHNA and CDR2 YNFKEQ. The CDR3 length is 15 residues. The chain's CDR3 is CASRRGAENTGELFF. In DNA form, the CDR3 reads TGTGCCAGCAGGCGGGGGGCCGAGAACACCGGGGAGCTGTTTTTT.

J is TRBJ2-2 and V is TRBV6-5; 8 bases are a match to TRBD1. The V segment lost 7 bases and the J segment 7 bases; nucleotides outside the gene matches: 11. Germline CDR1 and CDR2: MNHEY and SVGAGI. The CDR3 contains 15 residues. The CDR3 bases are TGTGCCAGCAAATTTGGGCAGGGGGCTAGCGGGGAGCTGTTTTTT. It encodes CASKFGQGASGELFF.

The chain carries TRBV19 and TRBJ2-2; 14 nucleotides align to TRBD2. V trimming: 9 bases; J trimming: 6 bases; junction bases outside the gene matches: 6. Germline V lookup: CDR1 LNHDA, CDR2 SQIVND (reference sequence). The CDR3 is 15 amino acids. The CDR3 spells CASMRLAGGAGELFF. The DNA for the CDR3 is TGTGCCAGCATGCGACTAGCGGGAGGGGCCGGGGAGCTGTTTTTT.

The chain carries TRBV18 and TRBJ2-2; a weak D match, TRBD1 (6 bases). CDR3 size: 14 residues. Trimming took 3 bases from V and 7 from J, leaving 12 bases between them. The germline gives CDR1 KGHSH, CDR2 LQKENI. The chain's CDR3 is CASSPTTGFGELFF. The CDR3 bases are TGTGCCAGCTCACCGACTACAGGGTTCGGGGAGCTGTTTTTT.

The CDR3 is CASGGTEKNQPQHF. The CDR3 DNA reads TGTGCCAGCGGCGGGACAGAGAAGAATCAGCCCCAGCATTTT. The rearrangement links TRBV27 to TRBJ1-5; 7 bases agree with TRBD1. The CDR3 consists of 14 residues. Germline CDR1 is MNHEY and CDR2 is SMNVEV (reference sequence). V was pared by 8 bases and J by 4 bases, with 8 bases of the junction left unmatched.

The V gene is TRBV6-1, the J gene TRBJ1-2; 9 bases are shared with TRBD1. There are 15 residues in the CDR3. Per germline, CDR1 MNHNS and CDR2 SASEGT. J gave up 4 bases and V 4 bases, and 7 bases lay outside the gene matches. Here the CDR3 reads CASSGTETGGYGYTF. CDR3 coding DNA: TGTGCCAGCAGTGGGACAGAGACAGGGGGCTATGGCTACACCTTC.

Turning to this clone: This specimen includes other DNA sequences encoding the same CDR3. The rearrangement uses TRBV5-1 and TRBJ2-5; the match to TRBD2 covers 9 bases. This CDR3 contains 15 residues. Trimming cost V 4 bases and J 8 bases; bases outside gene matches: 12. Germline values: CDR1 SGHRS, CDR2 YFSETQ. The CDR3 nucleotides read TGCGCCAGCAGCCCTCGTGCGGGGGGGCAGGAAACCCAGTACTTC. It codes for CASSPRAGGQETQYF.

The genes are TRBV28 and TRBJ1-2, with D uncertain. CDR3 length: 14 residues. CDR1 MDHEN and CDR2 SYDVKM come from the germline V gene. Trimming pared 5 bases from V and 4 bases from J, leaving 14 bases between. The CDR3: CASSKGSGIYGYTF. Written as DNA, the CDR3 is TGTGCCAGCAGTAAAGGGTCTGGGATCTATGGCTACACCTTC.

The chain uses TRBV5-4 and TRBJ1-2; D perhaps matches TRBD1 (5 bases). V was cut by 5 bases and J by 2 bases, with 25 bases left in between. The CDR3 covers 18 residues. Germline V gene sequence: CDR1 SGHNT, CDR2 YYREEE (reference sequence). The chain's CDR3 is CASRSFRHNWGQNYGYTF. The CDR3 bases are TGTGCCAGCAGGTCGTTCAGGCACAACTGGGGCCAGAACTATGGCTACACCTTC.

The chain joins TRBV2 to TRBJ2-5; D is perhaps TRBD2 (7 bases). Germline V gene sequence: CDR1 SNHLY, CDR2 FYNNEI. There are 16 residues in the CDR3. V lost 9 bases and J lost 2, with 22 bases in between. The CDR3 sequence is CAREAERGGTQETQYF. The CDR3 DNA follows: TGTGCCAGGGAGGCCGAGAGGGGGGGGACGCAAGAGACCCAGTACTTC.

The chain recombines TRBV5-8 with TRBJ1-1, with TRBD1 as a possible D gene (5 bases). Per the germline V gene, CDR1 is SGHTS and CDR2 is YDEGEE. Trimming left V 5 bases short and J 5 bases short, with 16 bases between. This CDR3 has 14 amino acids. The DNA for the CDR3 is TGTGCCAGCAGGACTACAGGCACGAGGACTGAAGCTTTCTTT. Amino acids: CASRTTGTRTEAFF.

This clone was found a few times. V gene TRBV9 combines with J gene TRBJ1-6; D may be TRBD1 (6 bases). Germline V lookup: CDR1 SGDLS, CDR2 YYNGEE. The CDR3 spans 15 residues. The V and J ends lost 3 bases and 5 bases respectively, with 12 bases between them. The CDR3 DNA reads TGTGCCAGCAGCGCCGAACAGGGAGATAATTCACCCCTCCACTTT. Encoded protein: CASSAEQGDNSPLHF.

As concerns this clone: One junction end does not reproduce the germline sequence, and a read error may be involved. This sequence joins TRBV5-1 and TRBJ2-1; 7 positions agree with TRBD2. The length of the CDR3 is 12 residues. Germline loops: CDR1 SGHRS, CDR2 YFSETQ. The CDR3 DNA follows: TGCGCCAGCAGCTTGGGGAAGCGGGGACTTATCTTC. It encodes CASSLGKRGLIF.

The chain combines TRBV11-2 with TRBJ1-2; D unresolved. Germline V CDR1 and CDR2: SGHAT, FQNNGV. The CDR3 runs 12 residues. The germline V and J ends were trimmed by 2 bases and 7 bases, with 8 bases remaining between them. This CDR3 reads CASSLQVFGYTF. The DNA for the CDR3 is TGTGCCAGCAGCTTACAGGTGTTTGGCTACACCTTC.

This chain uses TRBV2 with TRBJ2-1, with D possibly matching TRBD2 (6 bases). The CDR3 length is 17 residues. V dropped 6 bases and J dropped 0 bases, with 18 bases sitting between them. Germline V gene sequence: CDR1 SNHLY, CDR2 FYNNEI. The CDR3 loop reads CASRPYRDLSSYNEQFF. In DNA, the CDR3 is TGTGCCAGCAGACCTTACCGGGACTTGAGCTCCTACAATGAGCAGTTCTTC.

The chain couples TRBV10-2 to TRBJ2-5; possible D gene TRBD2, 6 bases. This CDR3 is 13 amino acids long. V was shortened by 8 bases and J by 4 bases, with 14 bases between the two germline ends. Per germline, CDR1 WSHSY and CDR2 SAAADI. For the CDR3, the DNA is TGCGCCAGCTGTCGGGGGAGAGGAGAGACCCAGTACTTC. Translated, it gives CASCRGRGETQYF.

The V and J genes are TRBV18 and TRBJ1-1; D gene ambiguous. V was pared by 5 bases and J by 0 bases, with 10 bases between. CDR1 is KGHSH, CDR2 LQKENI, per germline. The CDR3 extends over 14 amino acids. CDR3 coding DNA: TGTGCCAGCTCAAATAGAGGGATGAACACTGAAGCTTTCTTT. It yields the protein CASSNRGMNTEAFF.

This rearrangement joins TRBV6-4 to TRBJ2-7; D not certain. This CDR3 contains 12 residues. V was cut by 11 bases and J by 4 bases, with 15 bases left in between. Germline CDR1 MRHNA, CDR2 SNTAGT. The CDR3 region has the DNA TGTGCCTCTCCAGAAAACGGTTACGAGCAGTACTTC. Residues: CASPENGYEQYF.

The chain recombines TRBV30 with TRBJ2-7; 11 positions agree with TRBD2. The J segment lost 7 bases and the V segment lost 1 base, leaving 3 bases of the junction unmatched. The CDR3 consists of 13 residues. Germline V gene data show CDR1 as GTSNPN and CDR2 as SVGIG (reference sequence). This CDR3 reads CAWSGLAGYEQYF. The CDR3 DNA sequence: TGTGCCTGGAGTGGACTAGCGGGATATGAGCAGTACTTC.

This chain joins TRBV9 and TRBJ1-1, with 9 bases matching TRBD1. Unmatched junction bases numbered 6, after V lost 4 bases and J lost 5 bases. Germline CDR1 reads SGDLS; CDR2 reads YYNGEE. The CDR3 runs to 14 residues. CDR3 amino acids: CASSITGGTTEAFF. The CDR3 nucleotides read TGTGCCAGCAGCATAACAGGGGGCACAACTGAAGCTTTCTTT.

The rearrangement uses TRBV11-2 and TRBJ2-5; weak D call: TRBD1 (6 bases). This CDR3 has 14 amino acids. V was trimmed by 0 bases and J by 5 bases, leaving 10 bases between them. Germline CDR1 is SGHAT and CDR2 is FQNNGV. CDR3 sequence: CASSLDWGRETQYF. In DNA form, the CDR3 reads TGTGCCAGCAGCTTAGACTGGGGGCGCGAGACCCAGTACTTC.

The rearrangement joins TRBV13 to TRBJ2-3, with TRBD2 matching 13 bases. The CDR3 covers 17 residues. The ends lost 3 bases at V and 4 bases at J; junction bases unmatched: 7. Germline CDR1 and CDR2: PRHDT and FYEKMQ (reference sequence). The CDR3 sequence is CASSFQGTSGVPDTQYF. CDR3 in DNA: TGTGCCAGCAGCTTTCAGGGGACTAGCGGGGTCCCAGATACGCAGTATTTT.